This T cell receptor (beta chain) stems from a study of T cells after yellow fever vaccination. Germline V gene data show CDR1 as SEHNR and CDR2 as FQNEAQ (reference sequence). The CDR3 consists of 15 residues. The V gene lost 1 base and the J gene lost 1 base, with 11 bases spanning the gap. A 5'RACE template-switching step, the method used to make TCR cDNA, added a universal primer site and UMIs. TCRdb used MiXCR to reprocess the 5' RACE reads, holding one entry per CDR3 protein. The sample has about 500,000 distinct CDR3 sequences, roughly 17% seen once. This sequence originates from a man between 18 and 35 years old who received the YFV17D yellow fever vaccine. This chain uses TRBV7-9 with TRBJ2-7; weak D call: TRBD2 (5 bases). Sequenced here: PBMCs, sampled 4 to 5 days after the first yellow fever vaccination. CDR3 sequence (DNA): TGTGCCAGCAGCTTAGGGGCTAGCCTATCCTACGAGCAGTACTTC. This encodes CASSLGASLSYEQYF.